One and the same sample provided the 2 T cell receptor beta chains below, sequenced in a study of post-analysis software for immune sequencing data (dated by TCRdb to the mid-2010s). Broad study findings and their caveats: Roughly 5 TRBV segments, including TRBV5-6, TRBV5-1 and TRBV20-1, were significantly more frequent in patients than controls.

The protocol used for the library was PCR. Sequencing instrument: Illumina HiSeq 2500. To reduce PCR and sequencing biases, unique molecular identifiers were incorporated into the TCR beta cDNA libraries. TCRdb trimmed public reads at Q25 via fastp, called clones via MiXCR and kept in-frame beta chains. Rows matching on CDR3 protein sequence are summarized as one entry with the most common DNA and genes. Across this sample there are about 680,000 distinct CDR3 sequences, with approximately 59% seen only once. Jointly, the top ten make up 10% to 12% of the sample. Antigens of these TCRs are unknown. Material for sequencing was blood. The receptors come from a girl aged 2 to 10 with multiple sclerosis.

The genes are TRBV6-2 or TRBV6-3 and TRBJ2-5; D tentatively fits TRBD1 or TRBD2 (5 bases each). The length of the CDR3 is 14 residues. Germline assignment: CDR1 MNHEY and CDR2 SVGEGT. Deletions cut 4 bases from V and 7 bases from J, with 16 bases between. CDR3 sequence (DNA): TGTGCCAGCAGTTGGGCCCGGGACCGCCGGACCCAGTACTTC. The encoded protein is CASSWARDRRTQYF.

The table lists this clonotype with a few counts. The CDR3 DNA sequence: TGCGCCAGCAGCTTAGTAGCGGGAGCCTACGAGCAGTACTTC. Amino acids: CASSLVAGAYEQYF. The gene calls are TRBV5-1 and TRBJ2-7, with 9 bases identical to TRBD2. The CDR3 covers 14 residues. The trim removed 2 bases at V and 2 bases at J, leaving 2 bases unmatched. Per germline, CDR1 SGHRS and CDR2 YFSETQ.